This T cell receptor beta chain was obtained from a study of shared clonotypes between healthy human individuals. In germline, CDR1 is MNHNS, CDR2 SASEGT. Trimming removed 10 bases from V and 1 base from J, with 13 bases in between. The CDR3 is 14 amino acids. Original processing methods: ImmunoSEQ supplied junction-only sequences lacking quality scores, so filtering was different. The protocol was immunoSEQ multiplex PCR, while the TCRdb copy is restricted to in-frame clones and leaves out a portion. The V and J calls and the clone size are those of that table, but D and trimming were determined from the DNA. The data hold about 2.4 million clones, with approximately 94% observed a single time. The donors were adults (healthy and HIV-negative) with no recent acute infections or vaccinations.

The receptor was isolated from a man younger than 30 in good health. Some clones in this sample may be carry-over from other donors' samples. Input material: naive CD4+ T cells from PBMCs. Subset described: CD45RA+ positively selected. The chain carries TRBV6-1 and TRBJ2-2, with D possibly matching TRBD1 (5 bases). The CDR3 loop is CATRAALNTGELFF. CDR3 DNA sequence: TGTGCCACCAGGGCAGCCCTGAACACCGGGGAGCTGTTTTTT.